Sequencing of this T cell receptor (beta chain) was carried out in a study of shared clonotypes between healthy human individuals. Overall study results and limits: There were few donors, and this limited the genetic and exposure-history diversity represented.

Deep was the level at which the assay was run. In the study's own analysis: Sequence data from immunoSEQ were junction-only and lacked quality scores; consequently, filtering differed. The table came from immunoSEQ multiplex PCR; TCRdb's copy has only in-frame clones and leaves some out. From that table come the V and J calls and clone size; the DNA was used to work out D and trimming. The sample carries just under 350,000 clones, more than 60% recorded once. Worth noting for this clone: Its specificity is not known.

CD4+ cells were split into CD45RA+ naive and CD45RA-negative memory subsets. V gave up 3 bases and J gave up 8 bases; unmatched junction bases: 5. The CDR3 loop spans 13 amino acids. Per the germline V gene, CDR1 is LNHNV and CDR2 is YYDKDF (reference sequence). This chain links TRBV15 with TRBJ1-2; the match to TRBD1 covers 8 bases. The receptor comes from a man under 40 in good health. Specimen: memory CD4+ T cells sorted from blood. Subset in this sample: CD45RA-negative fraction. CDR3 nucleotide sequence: TGTGCCACCAGCAGGGGAGGGACAGGCGGCTACACCTTC. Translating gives CATSRGGTGGYTF.